The clone carrying this T cell receptor beta chain was counted at least ten times. Its target is unknown. Each CDR3 protein gets one entry after TCRdb re-called the RACE reads with MiXCR. Of 360,000 or so distinct CDR3 sequences detected, around 6% appear once; the ten largest clones hold about 5.6%. V was trimmed by 7 bases and J by 4 bases, leaving 9 bases between them. CDR1 is MNHEY and CDR2 is SVGEGT in the germline V gene. The CDR3 contains 12 residues. The data are from a study of human T cells and chemical hapten exposure. The overall study: Skin of the upper inner arm, around 2 cm by around 2 cm, received 2% DPC for sensitization.

Study-wide results and caveats: With DPC sensitization, TCRs exceeding 1 in 1000 frequency showed no change.

Noted time point: patch test 2, 6 weeks after DPC sensitization. Treatment defined: therapeutic diphenylcyclopropenone sensitization with weekly scalp DPC. The authors' total RNA extraction used unfractionated whole blood. The source was whole blood, collected in connection with sensitization to the hapten diphenylcyclopropenone (DPC). The chain uses TRBV6-2 or TRBV6-3 and TRBJ2-3; no clear D gene. The sequence came from a woman between 18 and 30 years old with alopecia areata. Some clones in this sample may be carry-over from other donors' samples. The CDR3 sequence is CASTSKADTQYF. The CDR3 DNA is TGTGCCAGCACCTCGAAGGCAGATACGCAGTATTTT.